A selection of T cell receptor beta chains follows, all from one sample in a study of T cell responses to AZD1222 COVID-19 vaccine. Measured with immunoSEQ multiplex PCR; TCRdb has only the in-frame clones, and not every one. Of some 25,000 clones in the sample, 85% to 90% are singletons; the top ten hold 7.8%. This material consisted of peripheral blood, taken 28 days after the second AZD1222 dose. The receptors derive from an adult who received the AZD1222 COVID-19 vaccine. CDR3s include the opening cysteine and the closing phenylalanine or tryptophan. A D gene is named only where the DNA matches it firmly. Clone sizes are given selectively: once, few, many, or a class where the clone is expanded.

d_call	v_call	j_call	clone_size	cdr3_aa	cdr3_nt
-	TRBV7-9	TRBJ2-3	once	CASSLKSQGNVTPQYF	TGTGCCAGCAGCTTAAAATCCCAGGGAAACGTTACTCCGCAGTATTTT
-	TRBV4-1	TRBJ1-1	-	CASSRSTGLGTEAFF	TGCGCCAGCAGCCGATCTACCGGGCTGGGGACTGAAGCTTTCTTT
-	TRBV5-1	TRBJ1-4	-	CASSLADLQTNEKLFF	TGCGCCAGCAGCTTGGCCGATCTACAGACCAATGAAAAACTGTTTTTT
TRBD1	TRBV7-8	TRBJ2-5	-	CASRSAIRDRDYETQYF	TGTGCCAGCAGGTCTGCCATAAGGGACAGGGATTATGAGACCCAGTACTTC
-	TRBV5-4	TRBJ1-2	-	CASSLLQSNYGYTF	TGTGCCAGCAGCTTGCTACAGTCTAACTATGGCTACACCTTC
-	TRBV7-3	TRBJ1-4	once	CASSLYTSTNEKLFF	TGTGCCAGCAGCTTATACACCTCAACTAATGAAAAACTGTTTTTT
TRBD1	TRBV19	TRBJ2-1	-	CASSIDRGYNEQFF	TGTGCCAGTAGTATCGACAGGGGTTACAATGAGCAGTTCTTC
TRBD1	TRBV5-1	TRBJ2-7	few	CASRPGQGSEQYF	TGCGCCAGCAGACCCGGACAGGGTTCCGAGCAGTACTTC
-	TRBV18	TRBJ1-2	-	CASSPYRDRDSYTF	TGTGCCAGCTCACCTTACAGGGATAGAGACTCGTACACCTTC
-	TRBV11-3	TRBJ1-1	-	CASSSNTEAFF	TGTGCCAGCAGCTCGAACACTGAAGCTTTCTTT
-	TRBV18	TRBJ1-2	-	CASSPPQGWDALNYGYTF	TGTGCCAGCTCACCACCACAGGGATGGGACGCGCTGAACTATGGCTACACCTTC
TRBD1	TRBV11-3	TRBJ2-3	once	CASSPRQGAGDTQYF	TGTGCCAGCAGCCCTCGACAGGGGGCAGGGGATACGCAGTATTTT
-	TRBV28	TRBJ1-4	-	CASSWGGVATNEKLFF	TGTGCCAGCAGTTGGGGGGGCGTCGCTACTAATGAAAAACTGTTTTTT
TRBD2	TRBV6-8	TRBJ2-7	-	CASSIWLNSGGSSYEQYF	TGTGCCAGCAGTATCTGGTTGAATAGCGGGGGGTCGTCCTACGAGCAGTACTTC